The following is a T cell receptor beta chain sequence with its context. Seattle's cohort entered during active infection and was followed longitudinally. Authors' analysis steps: Estimation of nucleated cell counts was performed using reference gene primer amplification. Generated by immunoSEQ multiplex PCR, the TCRdb table keeps only in-frame clones and is missing some. For V, J and clone size, that table is used; D and trimming come from the DNA. Altogether some 390,000 clones are present, approximately 91% being singletons, with the ten largest covering 1.5% to 1.7%. The sample belongs to a study of blood T cell repertoires in COVID-19. Study context: The United States, Italy and Spain supplied acute and convalescent COVID-19 samples. The analysed material was cDNA or gDNA that came from T cells, B-cell-depleted T cells, or PBMCs.

Between the trimmed V and J ends, which lost 5 bases and 6 bases, there was a span of 16 bases. Germline CDR1 SGHVS, CDR2 FQNEAQ. CDR3 length: 15 residues. The specimen was peripheral blood. This receptor was obtained from a woman in her forties with COVID-19, enrolled during active disease. This rearrangement joins TRBV7-8 to TRBJ2-2; D is perhaps TRBD2 (6 bases). CDR3 in amino acids: CASSQRRGGAGELFF. The CDR3 bases are TGTGCCAGCAGCCAGAGGCGGGGCGGCGCCGGGGAGCTGTTTTTT.